This is a list of T cell receptor beta chains from one sample in a study of T-cell memory formation after mild COVID-19. MiXCR was run by TCRdb on the 5' RACE reads, yielding one entry per CDR3 protein. The sample records 200,000 to 300,000 distinct CDR3 sequences, 15% to 19% being singletons. Material for sequencing was PBMCs or a T cell subset sorted from them (not recorded which). The origin of the receptors is an adult woman who had mild COVID-19 (a few samples of this study predate the infection). Cell type and time point are not known. Each CDR3 is given with its conserved first and last residue. Fields, in order: V gene, D gene, clone size, J gene, CDR3 protein, CDR3 DNA. D genes are given only for firm matches. Clone size appears in some rows only: once, few, many, or a class for an expanded clone.

TRBV20-1	-	-	TRBJ1-2	CSAKDSYGYTF	TGCAGTGCTAAAGACAGCTATGGCTACACCTTC
TRBV20-1	-	-	TRBJ1-2	CSAREDYGYTF	TGCAGTGCTAGGGAGGACTATGGCTACACCTTC
TRBV7-9	TRBD2	few	TRBJ2-7	CASSLRMASGRDEQYF	TGTGCCAGCAGCTTACGTATGGCTAGCGGGAGGGACGAGCAGTACTTC
TRBV10-3	-	few	TRBJ2-5	CAISDTGTPDGETQYF	TGTGCCATCAGTGATACCGGGACTCCGGACGGGGAGACCCAGTACTTC
TRBV5-1	TRBD1	many	TRBJ2-5	CASRTGTGQETQYF	TGCGCCAGCCGAACCGGGACAGGGCAAGAGACCCAGTACTTC
TRBV2	-	-	TRBJ2-3	CASSQLRADTQYF	TGTGCCAGCAGCCAACTGCGAGCGGATACGCAGTATTTT
TRBV20-1	TRBD2	few	TRBJ2-7	CSARTGTSGHEQYF	TGCAGTGCTAGAACCGGGACTAGCGGGCACGAGCAGTACTTC
TRBV5-1	TRBD1	few	TRBJ1-2	CASSSDRGLHYGYTF	TGCGCCAGCAGCTCTGACAGGGGCCTTCACTATGGCTACACCTTC
TRBV10-3	-	-	TRBJ2-7	CAISDGLYEQYF	TGTGCCATCAGTGATGGCCTCTACGAGCAGTACTTC
TRBV12-3/TRBV12-4	-	-	TRBJ1-1	CASSFARGGTEAFF	TGTGCCAGCAGTTTCGCGAGGGGAGGTACTGAAGCTTTCTTT
TRBV5-1	TRBD1	few	TRBJ2-7	CASSGDRGSGEQYF	TGCGCCAGCAGCGGGGACAGGGGATCGGGCGAGCAGTACTTC
TRBV5-1	TRBD1	-	TRBJ1-4	CASRTGTATNEKLFF	TGCGCCAGCAGGACCGGGACAGCAACTAATGAAAAACTGTTTTTT
TRBV5-1	TRBD2	many	TRBJ2-1	CASSSRGAGGNEQFF	TGCGCCAGCAGTTCCCGGGGAGCGGGGGGCAATGAGCAGTTCTTC
TRBV29-1	-	few	TRBJ1-4	CSARDKTNEKLFF	TGCAGCGCCCGAGACAAAACTAATGAAAAACTGTTTTTT
TRBV7-2	TRBD2	-	TRBJ2-5	CASSLGTSGGLLQETQYF	TGTGCCAGCAGCTTAGGGACTAGCGGGGGGTTACTCCAAGAGACCCAGTACTTC
TRBV3-1	-	few	TRBJ1-1	CASSSAGFTEAFF	TGTGCCAGCAGCTCCGCGGGATTCACTGAAGCTTTCTTT
TRBV7-3	TRBD2	-	TRBJ2-1	CASSLAPGLAGGNEQFF	TGTGCCAGCAGCTTAGCCCCGGGACTAGCGGGAGGGAATGAGCAGTTCTTC
TRBV4-2	-	few	TRBJ2-1	CASSQDLFRGSGEQFF	TGTGCCAGCAGCCAAGATTTGTTTCGAGGGAGTGGAGAGCAGTTCTTC
TRBV5-1	TRBD1	few	TRBJ1-2	CASSPDRDYGYTF	TGCGCCAGCAGTCCTGACAGGGATTATGGCTACACCTTC
TRBV4-2	TRBD2	few	TRBJ2-1	CASSQSGLARNEQFF	TGTGCCAGCAGCCAATCCGGACTAGCGCGCAATGAGCAGTTCTTC
TRBV6-5	-	-	TRBJ2-3	CASKSTAWGTDTQYF	TGTGCCAGCAAGTCGACCGCGTGGGGAACAGATACGCAGTATTTT
TRBV12-3/TRBV12-4	TRBD2	few	TRBJ2-1	CASRVAGGHHEQFF	TGTGCCAGCAGGGTAGCGGGAGGGCATCATGAGCAGTTCTTC
TRBV5-1	-	many	TRBJ2-1	CASSLGGFSYNEQFF	TGCGCCAGCAGCTTGGGTGGATTCTCCTACAATGAGCAGTTCTTC
TRBV5-4	TRBD2	few	TRBJ2-3	CASSSSGRAVDTQYF	TGTGCCAGCAGCTCTAGCGGGAGGGCCGTAGATACGCAGTATTTT
TRBV19	-	-	TRBJ1-1	CASRATGNTEAFF	TGTGCCAGTAGGGCGACAGGGAACACTGAAGCTTTCTTT
TRBV6-1	TRBD1	-	TRBJ2-5	CASSEMGTEETQYF	TGTGCCAGCAGTGAAATGGGGACAGAAGAGACCCAGTACTTC
TRBV11-3	TRBD2	-	TRBJ2-3	CASSTGTSGGPSDTQYF	TGTGCCAGCAGCACAGGGACTAGCGGGGGACCTTCAGATACGCAGTATTTT
TRBV30	TRBD2	-	TRBJ2-3	CAWTITEREQDTQYF	TGTGCCTGGACGATTACAGAGCGGGAGCAAGATACGCAGTATTTT
TRBV20-1	-	-	TRBJ1-3	CSTVTTGNTIYF	TGCAGTACCGTAACTACCGGAAACACCATATATTTT
TRBV25-1	-	few	TRBJ1-2	CASTGDYGYTF	TGTGCCAGCACCGGGGACTATGGCTACACCTTC
TRBV12-3/TRBV12-4	-	few	TRBJ1-1	CASSDSVNTEAFF	TGTGCCAGCAGTGACAGTGTAAACACTGAAGCTTTCTTT